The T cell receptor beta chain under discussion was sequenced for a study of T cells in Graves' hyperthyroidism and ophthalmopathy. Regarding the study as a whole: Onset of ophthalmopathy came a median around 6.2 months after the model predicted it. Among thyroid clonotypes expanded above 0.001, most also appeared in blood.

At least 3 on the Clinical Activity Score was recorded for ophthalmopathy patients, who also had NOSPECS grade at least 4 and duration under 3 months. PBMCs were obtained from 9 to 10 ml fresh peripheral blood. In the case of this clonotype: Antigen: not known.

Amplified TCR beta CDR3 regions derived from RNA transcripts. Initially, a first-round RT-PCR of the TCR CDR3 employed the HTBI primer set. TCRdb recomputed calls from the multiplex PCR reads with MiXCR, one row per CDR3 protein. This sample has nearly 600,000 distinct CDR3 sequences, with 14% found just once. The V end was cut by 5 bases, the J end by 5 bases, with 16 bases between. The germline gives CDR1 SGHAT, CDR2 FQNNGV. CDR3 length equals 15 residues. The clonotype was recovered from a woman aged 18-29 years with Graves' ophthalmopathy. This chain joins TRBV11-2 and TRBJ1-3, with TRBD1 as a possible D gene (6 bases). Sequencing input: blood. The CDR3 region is CASSLLDRDRNTIYF. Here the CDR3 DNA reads TGTGCCAGCAGCCTTTTGGACAGAGACCGAAACACCATATATTTT.